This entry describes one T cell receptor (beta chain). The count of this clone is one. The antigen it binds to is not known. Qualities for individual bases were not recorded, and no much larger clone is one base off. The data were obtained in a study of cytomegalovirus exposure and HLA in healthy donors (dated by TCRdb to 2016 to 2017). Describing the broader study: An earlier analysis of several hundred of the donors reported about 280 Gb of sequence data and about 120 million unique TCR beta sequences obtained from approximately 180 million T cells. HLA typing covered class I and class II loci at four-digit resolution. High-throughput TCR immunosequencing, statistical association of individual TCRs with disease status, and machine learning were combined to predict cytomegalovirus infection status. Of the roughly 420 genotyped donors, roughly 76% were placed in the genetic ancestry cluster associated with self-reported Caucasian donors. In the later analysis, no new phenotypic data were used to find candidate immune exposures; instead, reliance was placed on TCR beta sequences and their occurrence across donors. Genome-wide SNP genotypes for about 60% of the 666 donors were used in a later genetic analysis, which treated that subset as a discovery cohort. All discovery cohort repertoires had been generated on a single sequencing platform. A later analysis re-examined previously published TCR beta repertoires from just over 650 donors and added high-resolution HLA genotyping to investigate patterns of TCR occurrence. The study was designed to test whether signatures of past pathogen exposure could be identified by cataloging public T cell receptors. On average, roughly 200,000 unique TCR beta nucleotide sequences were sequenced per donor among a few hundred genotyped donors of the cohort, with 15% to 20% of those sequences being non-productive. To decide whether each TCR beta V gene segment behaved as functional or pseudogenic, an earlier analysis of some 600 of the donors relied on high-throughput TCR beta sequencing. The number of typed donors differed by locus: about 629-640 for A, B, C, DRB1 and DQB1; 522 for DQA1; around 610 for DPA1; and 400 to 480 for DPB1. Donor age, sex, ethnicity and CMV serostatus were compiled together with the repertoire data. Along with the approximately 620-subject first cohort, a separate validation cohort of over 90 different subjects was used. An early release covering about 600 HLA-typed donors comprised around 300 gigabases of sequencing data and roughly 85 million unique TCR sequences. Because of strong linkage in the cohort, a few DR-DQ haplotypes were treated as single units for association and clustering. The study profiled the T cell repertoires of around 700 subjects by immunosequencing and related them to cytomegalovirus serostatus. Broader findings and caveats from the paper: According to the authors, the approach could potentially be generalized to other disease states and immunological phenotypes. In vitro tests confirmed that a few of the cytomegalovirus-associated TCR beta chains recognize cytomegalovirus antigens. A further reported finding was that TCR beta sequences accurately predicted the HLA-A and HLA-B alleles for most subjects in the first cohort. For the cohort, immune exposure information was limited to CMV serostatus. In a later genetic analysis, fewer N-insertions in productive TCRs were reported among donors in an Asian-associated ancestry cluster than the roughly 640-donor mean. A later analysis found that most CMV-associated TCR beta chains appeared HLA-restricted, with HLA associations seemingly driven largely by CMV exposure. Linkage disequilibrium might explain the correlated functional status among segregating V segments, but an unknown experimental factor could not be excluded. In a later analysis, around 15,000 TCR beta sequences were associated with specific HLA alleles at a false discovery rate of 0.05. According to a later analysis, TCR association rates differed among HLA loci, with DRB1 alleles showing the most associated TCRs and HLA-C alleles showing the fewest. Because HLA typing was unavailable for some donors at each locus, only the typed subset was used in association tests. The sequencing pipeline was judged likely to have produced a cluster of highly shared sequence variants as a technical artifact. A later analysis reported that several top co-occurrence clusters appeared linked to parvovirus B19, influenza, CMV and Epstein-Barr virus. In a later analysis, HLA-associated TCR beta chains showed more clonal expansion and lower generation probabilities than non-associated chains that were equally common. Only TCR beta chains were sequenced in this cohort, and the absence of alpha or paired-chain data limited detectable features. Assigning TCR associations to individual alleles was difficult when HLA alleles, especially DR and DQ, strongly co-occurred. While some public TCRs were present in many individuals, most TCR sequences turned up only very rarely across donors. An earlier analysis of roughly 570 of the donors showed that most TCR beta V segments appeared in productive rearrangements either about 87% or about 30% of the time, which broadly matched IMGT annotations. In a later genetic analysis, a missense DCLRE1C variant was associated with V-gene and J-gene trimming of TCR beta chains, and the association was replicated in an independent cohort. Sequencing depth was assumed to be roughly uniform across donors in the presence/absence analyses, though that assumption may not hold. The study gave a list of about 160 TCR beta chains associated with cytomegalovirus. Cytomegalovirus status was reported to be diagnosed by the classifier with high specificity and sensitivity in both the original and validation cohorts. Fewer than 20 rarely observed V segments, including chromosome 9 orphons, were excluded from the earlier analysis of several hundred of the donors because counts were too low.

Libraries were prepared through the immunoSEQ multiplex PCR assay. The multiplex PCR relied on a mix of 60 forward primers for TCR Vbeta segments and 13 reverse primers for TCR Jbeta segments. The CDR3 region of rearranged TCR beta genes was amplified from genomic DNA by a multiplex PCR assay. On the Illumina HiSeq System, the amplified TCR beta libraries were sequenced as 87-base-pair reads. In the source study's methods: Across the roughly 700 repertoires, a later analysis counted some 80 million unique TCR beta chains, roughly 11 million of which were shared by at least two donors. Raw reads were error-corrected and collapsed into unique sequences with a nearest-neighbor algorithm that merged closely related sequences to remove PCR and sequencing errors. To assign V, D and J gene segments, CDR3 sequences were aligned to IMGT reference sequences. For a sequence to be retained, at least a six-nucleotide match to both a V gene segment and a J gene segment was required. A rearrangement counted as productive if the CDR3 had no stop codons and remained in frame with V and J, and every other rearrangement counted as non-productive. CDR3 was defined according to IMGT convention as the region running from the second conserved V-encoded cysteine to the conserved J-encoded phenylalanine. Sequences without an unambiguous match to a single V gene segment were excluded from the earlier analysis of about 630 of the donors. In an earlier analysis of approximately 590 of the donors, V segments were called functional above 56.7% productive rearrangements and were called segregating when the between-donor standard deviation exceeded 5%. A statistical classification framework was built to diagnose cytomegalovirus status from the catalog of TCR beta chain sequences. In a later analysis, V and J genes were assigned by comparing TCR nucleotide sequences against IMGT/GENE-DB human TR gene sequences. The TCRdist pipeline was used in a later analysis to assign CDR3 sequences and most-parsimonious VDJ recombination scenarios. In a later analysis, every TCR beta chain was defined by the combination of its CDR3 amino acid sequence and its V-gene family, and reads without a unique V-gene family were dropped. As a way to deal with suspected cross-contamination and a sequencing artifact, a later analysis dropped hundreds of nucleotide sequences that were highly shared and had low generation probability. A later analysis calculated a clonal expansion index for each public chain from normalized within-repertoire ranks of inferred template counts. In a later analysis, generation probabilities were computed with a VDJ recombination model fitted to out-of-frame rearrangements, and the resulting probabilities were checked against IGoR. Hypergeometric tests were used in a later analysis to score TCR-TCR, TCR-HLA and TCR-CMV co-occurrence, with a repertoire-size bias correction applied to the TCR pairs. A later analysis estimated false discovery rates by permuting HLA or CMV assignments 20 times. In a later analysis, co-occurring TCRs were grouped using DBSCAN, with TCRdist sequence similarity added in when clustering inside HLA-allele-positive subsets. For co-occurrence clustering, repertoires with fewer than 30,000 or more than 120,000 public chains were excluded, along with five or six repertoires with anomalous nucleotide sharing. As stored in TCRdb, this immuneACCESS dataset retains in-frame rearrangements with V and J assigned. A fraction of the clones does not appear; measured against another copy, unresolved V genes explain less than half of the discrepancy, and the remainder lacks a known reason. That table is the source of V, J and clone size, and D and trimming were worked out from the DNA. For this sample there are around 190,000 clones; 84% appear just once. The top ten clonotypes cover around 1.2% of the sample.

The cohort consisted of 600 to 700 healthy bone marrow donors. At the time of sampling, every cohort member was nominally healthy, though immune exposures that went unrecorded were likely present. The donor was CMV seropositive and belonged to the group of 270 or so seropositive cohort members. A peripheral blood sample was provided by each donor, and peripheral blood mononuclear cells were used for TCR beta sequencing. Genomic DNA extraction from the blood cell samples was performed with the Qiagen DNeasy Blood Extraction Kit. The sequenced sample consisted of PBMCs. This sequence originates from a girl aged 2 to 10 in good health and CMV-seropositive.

The DNA sequence is TGTGCCAGTAGTATAGGGGGCGAATATGGCTACACCTTC. Its amino acids are CASSIGGEYGYTF. In this chain, TRBV19 is recombined with TRBJ1-2; the D gene is possibly TRBD1, with 5 bases matching. V loses 1 base of germline sequence and J loses 5 bases, and the interval between the two ends is 8 bases. The CDR3 starts with the cysteine, ends with the phenylalanine, and has 13 residues. Only the CDR3 DNA is retained, 39 bases long and in frame from the first base. CDR1 is given as LNHDA and CDR2 as SQIVND, both from the germline V gene (reference sequence).